The 22 T cell receptor beta chains in this list originate from one sample, sequenced in a study of CD8 T cells in Susac syndrome. Random hexamers were used to reverse transcribe the RNA input (0.5 to 1 ug). TCRdb analysed the immunoSEQ multiplex PCR reads with MiXCR anew, one entry per CDR3 protein. This sample has 150,000 to 200,000 distinct CDR3 sequences; around 93% occur once, and the top ten carry 0.1% to 0.12%. Specimen: CD4+ T cells from PBMCs. These TCRs come from a human donor in good health.

The chain combines TRBV20-1 with TRBJ1-5, with 8 positions matching TRBD1. CDR1 and CDR2 from the germline V gene are DFQATT and SNEGSKA (reference sequence). V lost 3 bases to trimming and J lost 3 bases; unmatched junction nucleotides: 4. This CDR3 spans 14 amino acids. CDR3 region: CSASSTGVNQPQHF. CDR3 nucleotide sequence: TGCAGTGCTAGCTCGACAGGGGTCAATCAGCCCCAGCATTTT.

This clonotype has a single count. The chain recombines TRBV19 with TRBJ2-1, with 9 bases that match TRBD2. Germline CDR1 reads LNHDA; CDR2 reads SQIVND (reference sequence). The CDR3 runs 16 residues. Unmatched junction bases numbered 12, after V lost 4 bases and J lost 8 bases. The CDR3: CASSRGLGGGAHEQFF. In nucleotides, the CDR3 is TGTGCCAGTAGTAGGGGACTTGGCGGGGGGGCCCATGAGCAGTTCTTC.

The genes are TRBV27 and TRBJ2-5; 9 bases line up with TRBD2. Germline CDR1 reads MNHEY; CDR2 reads SMNVEV (reference sequence). Trimming cost V 2 bases and J 4 bases; bases outside gene matches: 5. CDR3 size: 15 residues. The CDR3 DNA follows: TGTGCCAGCAGTTTAACGGTAGCGGGGGTAGAGACCCAGTACTTC. Protein sequence: CASSLTVAGVETQYF.

This clonotype was found once. This chain links TRBV7-8 with TRBJ1-3, with TRBD1 matching 9 bases. Germline V gene data show CDR1 as SGHVS and CDR2 as FQNEAQ. There are 16 residues in the CDR3. V gave up 5 bases and J gave up 4 bases; unmatched junction bases: 9. In DNA, the CDR3 is TGTGCCAGCAGCACTTCACAGGGGGCAGGAGGAAACACCATATATTTT. Translated: CASSTSQGAGGNTIYF.

The V and J genes are TRBV6-5 and TRBJ1-1; TRBD1 agrees at 8 bases. CDR1 MNHEY and CDR2 SVGAGI come from the germline V gene. CDR3 size: 13 residues. The junction had 10 bases not matched to a gene; V was cut back by 5 bases and J by 11 bases. CDR3: CASSRRTGHTAFF. As DNA, the CDR3 is TGTGCCAGCAGTCGTCGGACAGGGCATACCGCTTTCTTT.

This chain links TRBV6-2 or TRBV6-3 with TRBJ2-3; 12 bases agree with TRBD1. J was trimmed by 4 bases and V by 6 bases; bases with no gene match: 11. The CDR3 spans 17 residues. Germline CDR1 is MNHEY and CDR2 is SVGEGT. CDR3 protein: CASSGTGGSIGADTQYF. CDR3 bases: TGTGCCAGCAGCGGGACAGGGGGCTCTATCGGAGCAGATACGCAGTATTTT.

The V and J genes are TRBV12-3 or TRBV12-4 and TRBJ2-2; 11 nucleotides line up with TRBD2. The CDR3 runs to 16 residues. V lost 6 bases, J lost 1 base, and 4 bases stayed unmatched. The CDR3 DNA reads as TGTGCCAGCAGCAGGACTAGCGGGTTGAACACCGGGGAGCTGTTTTTT. This encodes CASSRTSGLNTGELFF.

V is TRBV29-1 and J is TRBJ2-3; 8 nucleotides match TRBD2. CDR1 and CDR2 from the germline V gene are SQVTM and ANQGSEA. The CDR3 sequence is 13 residues long. After removal of 7 bases from V and 6 bases from J, the junction contained 9 bases not matched to a gene. The CDR3 nucleotides are TGCAGCGGATCGAAAGGCGGGGGGGATACGCAGTATTTT. The encoded protein is CSGSKGGGDTQYF.

The V and J genes are TRBV9 and TRBJ2-4; 7 positions agree with TRBD1. The CDR3 extends over 15 amino acids. The trim removed 3 bases at V and 7 bases at J, leaving 10 bases unmatched. The germline gives CDR1 SGDLS, CDR2 YYNGEE. CDR3 nucleotides: TGTGCCAGCAGCGCCCGGGACAGTCGGACTAACATTCAGTACTTC. This codes for CASSARDSRTNIQYF.

DNA of the CDR3: TGTGCCAGCAGCCCGACCGGCATGCAGGGGAACACTGAAGCTTTCTTT. Amino acids: CASSPTGMQGNTEAFF. The gene calls are TRBV3-1 and TRBJ1-1, with D tentatively TRBD1 (5 bases). V lost 4 bases and J 1 base, leaving 16 bases between the germline ends. The CDR3 sequence is 16 residues long. CDR1 and CDR2 from the germline V gene are LGHDT and YNNKEL (reference sequence).

The count of this clonotype is one. CDR3 sequence reads: CASSSPRDSFYEQYF. The CDR3 region has the DNA TGTGCCAGCAGTTCGCCCCGGGACTCCTTCTACGAGCAGTACTTC. The V and J genes are TRBV6-5 and TRBJ2-7, with D maybe TRBD2 (6 bases). This CDR3 is built from 15 residues. Deletions cut 4 bases from V and 3 bases from J, with 16 bases between. Germline V CDR1 and CDR2: MNHEY, SVGAGI.

The CDR3 spells CASSRVGLAGPQETQYF. In DNA form, the CDR3 reads TGTGCCAGCAGCCGGGTGGGGCTAGCGGGGCCTCAAGAGACCCAGTACTTC. The rearrangement links TRBV3-1 to TRBJ2-5; TRBD2 aligns across 9 bases. Germline V gene lookup returns CDR1 LGHDT and CDR2 YNNKEL (reference sequence). The CDR3 is 17 residues long. The ends lost 4 bases at V and 2 bases at J; junction bases unmatched: 11.

This chain uses TRBV28 with TRBJ1-5; no clear D. The CDR3 spans 12 residues. Germline assignment: CDR1 MDHEN and CDR2 SYDVKM. V was trimmed by 8 bases and J by 7 bases, leaving 12 bases between them. Written as DNA, the CDR3 is TGTGCCAGCTATTCTGTTAACCAGCCCCAGCATTTT. Protein sequence: CASYSVNQPQHF.

CDR3 residues: CATSTRLGHGGTNEQFF. CDR3 bases: TGTGCCACCAGCACGCGCCTTGGTCACGGGGGGACCAATGAGCAGTTCTTC. This chain uses TRBV15 with TRBJ2-1, with 7 bases matching TRBD2. Germline CDR1 LNHNV, CDR2 YYDKDF (reference sequence). The CDR3 is 17 amino acids. Unmatched junction bases numbered 15, after V lost 4 bases and J lost 6 bases.

V gene TRBV7-8 combines with J gene TRBJ2-3; no reliable D call. V was trimmed by 1 base and J by 6 bases, leaving 11 bases between them. Germline V CDR1 and CDR2: SGHVS, FQNEAQ. CDR3 length: 14 amino acids. Here the CDR3 reads CASSLVPGRDTQYF. The CDR3 nucleotides are TGTGCCAGCAGCTTAGTCCCAGGACGGGATACGCAGTATTTT.

This chain uses TRBV5-4 with TRBJ1-3; D possibly corresponds to TRBD1 (6 bases). This CDR3 comprises 14 residues. Trimming took off 5 bases at V and 3 bases at J, with 12 bases between the two ends. Germline-derived CDR1 and CDR2 are SGHNT and YYREEE (reference sequence). The CDR3 region is CASSSGVRGNTIYF. The CDR3 DNA is TGTGCCAGCAGTTCAGGGGTCCGTGGAAACACCATATATTTT.

There are a few counts of this clonotype. The chain recombines TRBV6-1 with TRBJ2-5; the D gene is possibly TRBD2 (5 bases). Germline V CDR1 and CDR2: MNHNS, SASEGT. Trimming removed 7 bases at V and 0 bases at J, with 12 bases between. This CDR3 region has 14 residues. The CDR3 protein is CASMPPGYQETQYF. The CDR3 nucleotides read TGTGCCAGCATGCCTCCGGGGTACCAAGAGACCCAGTACTTC.

The chain is built from TRBV19 and TRBJ1-5; the match to TRBD1 covers 10 bases. Trimming cost V 5 bases and J 6 bases; bases outside gene matches: 4. The CDR3 loop spans 14 amino acids. CDR1 and CDR2 (germline): LNHDA, SQIVND (reference sequence). CDR3 DNA: TGTGCCAGTAGTTTGGGACAGGGGCTTCAGCCCCAGCATTTT. Amino acid sequence: CASSLGQGLQPQHF.

V usage is TRBV5-1 and J usage is TRBJ1-2, with 8 bases matching TRBD1. Germline V lookup: CDR1 SGHRS, CDR2 YFSETQ. J was trimmed by 5 bases and V by 4 bases; bases with no gene match: 16. This CDR3 region has 17 residues. As DNA, the CDR3 is TGCGCCAGCAGCAGGGGGTCCCGGGACAGGATTTTTTATGGCTACACCTTC. It encodes CASSRGSRDRIFYGYTF.

The chain recombines TRBV27 with TRBJ1-1; tentative D call: TRBD1 (6 bases). The CDR3 length is 13 residues. Trimming removed 6 bases from V and 6 bases from J, with 14 bases in between. Looked up from germline, CDR1 is MNHEY and CDR2 is SMNVEV (reference sequence). CDR3 residues: CASRPGGAAEAFF. The CDR3 DNA reads as TGTGCCAGCAGGCCCGGGGGGGCGGCTGAAGCTTTCTTT.

The V and J genes are TRBV7-2 and TRBJ2-4; TRBD2 matches 7 bases. This CDR3 is 16 amino acids long. V was clipped by 3 bases and J by 0 bases; unmatched bases: 5. Germline V gene lookup returns CDR1 SGHTA and CDR2 FQGNSA. Here the CDR3 reads CASSFGSGLAKNIQYF. CDR3 DNA: TGTGCCAGCAGCTTTGGTAGCGGGCTAGCCAAAAACATTCAGTACTTC.

V is TRBV6-2 or TRBV6-3 and J is TRBJ2-2; 10 nucleotides line up with TRBD2. Germline V gives CDR1 MNHEY, CDR2 SVGEGT. The CDR3 is 16 amino acids. V was pared by 7 bases and J by 0 bases, with 5 bases of the junction left unmatched. In DNA, the CDR3 is TGTGCCAGCACCTTAGCGGGGGGACCGAACACCGGGGAGCTGTTTTTT. Protein product: CASTLAGGPNTGELFF.